Here is one T cell receptor beta chain with its context. The entry originates in a study of blood T cell repertoires in COVID-19. Whole-study context: Donors in the United States, Italy and Spain gave samples during acute or convalescent COVID-19.

The CDR3 extends over 15 amino acids. CDR1 and CDR2 from the germline V gene are MNHEY and SMNVEV (reference sequence). Trimming left V 4 bases short and J 2 bases short, with 11 bases between. Per the original methods: Estimation of nucleated cell counts was performed using reference gene primer amplification. Sequencing used immunoSEQ multiplex PCR; TCRdb keeps in-frame clones, though not all of them. V and J calls and clone size are as listed in that table; D and trimming were resolved from the DNA. The table records under 200,000 clones, 85% to 90% of them present only once. The chain couples TRBV27 to TRBJ2-2; TRBD1 is a possible D gene (6 bases). The sample comprised peripheral blood. The clonotype was recovered from a man over 45 who had recovered from COVID-19. DNA of the CDR3: TGTGCCAGCAGTTCAACAGGGCTTAACACCGGGGAGCTGTTTTTT. Its translation: CASSSTGLNTGELFF.